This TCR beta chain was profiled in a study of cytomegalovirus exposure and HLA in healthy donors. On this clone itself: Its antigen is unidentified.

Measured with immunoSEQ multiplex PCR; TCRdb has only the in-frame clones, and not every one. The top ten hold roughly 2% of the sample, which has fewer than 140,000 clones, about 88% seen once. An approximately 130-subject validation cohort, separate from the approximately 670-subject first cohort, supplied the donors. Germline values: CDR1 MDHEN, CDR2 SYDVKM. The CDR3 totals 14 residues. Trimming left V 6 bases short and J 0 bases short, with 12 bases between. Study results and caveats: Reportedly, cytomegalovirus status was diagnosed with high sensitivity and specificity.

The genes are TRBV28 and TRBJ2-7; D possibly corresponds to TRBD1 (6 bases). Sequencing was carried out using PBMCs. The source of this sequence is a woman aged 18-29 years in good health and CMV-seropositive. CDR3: CASRGQATSYEQYF. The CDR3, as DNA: TGTGCCAGCAGGGGACAAGCAACCTCCTACGAGCAGTACTTC.